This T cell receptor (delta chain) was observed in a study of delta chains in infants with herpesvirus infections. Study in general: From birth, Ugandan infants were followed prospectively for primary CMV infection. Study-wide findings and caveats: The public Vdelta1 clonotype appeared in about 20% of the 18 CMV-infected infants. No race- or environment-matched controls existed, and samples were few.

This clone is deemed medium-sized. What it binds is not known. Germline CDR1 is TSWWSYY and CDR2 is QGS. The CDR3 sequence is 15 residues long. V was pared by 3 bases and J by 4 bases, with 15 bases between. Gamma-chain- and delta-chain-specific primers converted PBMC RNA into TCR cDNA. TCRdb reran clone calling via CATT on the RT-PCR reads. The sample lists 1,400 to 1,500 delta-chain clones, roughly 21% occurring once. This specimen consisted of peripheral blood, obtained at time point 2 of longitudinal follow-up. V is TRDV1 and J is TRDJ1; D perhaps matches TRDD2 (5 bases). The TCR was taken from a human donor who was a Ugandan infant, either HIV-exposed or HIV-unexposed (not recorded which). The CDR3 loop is CALGDTSASDDKLIF. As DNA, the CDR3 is TGTGCTCTTGGGGACACTTCCGCATCTGACGATAAACTCATCTTT.